This T cell receptor beta chain was sequenced during a study of cytomegalovirus exposure and HLA in healthy donors. PCR used 60 Vbeta primers and 13 Jbeta primers. Sequencing used immunoSEQ multiplex PCR; TCRdb keeps in-frame clones, though not all of them. The sample shows around 97,000 clones, about four fifths of them seen only once. A note on this clone: At one end the junction does not follow the germline gene, possibly because of a read error.

CDR1 is MNHEY and CDR2 is SVGAGI in the germline V gene. This CDR3 region has 15 residues. The receptor's source is a man aged 40-55 years in good health and CMV-seropositive. Specimen: PBMCs. This sequence joins TRBV6-5 and TRBJ2-6, with 8 positions matching TRBD1. CDR3 protein: CASRGQGSGANGLTF. In DNA form, the CDR3 reads TGTGCCAGCAGAGGACAGGGCTCTGGGGCCAACGGCCTGACTTTC.